These 23 T cell receptor beta chains were all obtained from the same sample, sequenced in a study of blood T cell repertoires in COVID-19. The data were produced by immunoSEQ multiplex PCR, yet TCRdb's version contains in-frame clones alone and is incomplete. The table records 450,000 or so clones, about 90% of them present only once. The sequenced sample consisted of peripheral blood. These receptor sequences come from a man aged 18 to 30 with COVID-19, enrolled during active disease.

The genes are TRBV5-4 and TRBJ2-1, with a weak D call TRBD2 (6 bases). The CDR3 has 14 residues. Trimming left V 1 base short and J 3 bases short, with 8 bases between. Germline V gives CDR1 SGHNT, CDR2 YYREEE (reference sequence). CDR3 sequence reads: CASSLRGNYNEQFF. In DNA form, the CDR3 reads TGTGCCAGCAGCTTGCGGGGGAACTACAATGAGCAGTTCTTC.

The chain joins TRBV3-1 (or the pseudogene TRBV3-2) to TRBJ2-2; D not resolved. Deletions cut 1 base from V and 6 bases from J, with 9 bases between. The CDR3 contains 14 residues. Germline values: CDR1 LGHDT, CDR2 YNNKEL (reference sequence). The CDR3 loop reads CASSQAEMSGELFF. The CDR3 region has the DNA TGTGCCAGCAGCCAAGCTGAGATGTCCGGGGAGCTGTTTTTT.

This clone occurred once. The V gene is TRBV9, the J gene TRBJ2-3; 8 bases align to TRBD2. This CDR3 is 15 amino acids long. CDR1 is SGDLS and CDR2 is YYNGEE in the germline V gene. The V gene end was trimmed by 0 bases and the J gene end by 4 bases; junction bases not matched to a gene: 4. The CDR3 loop reads CASSVAGRGSDTQYF. The CDR3 nucleotides are TGTGCCAGCAGCGTAGCCGGGAGGGGGTCAGATACGCAGTATTTT.

This chain links TRBV5-4 with TRBJ1-5; TRBD1 might be the D (5 bases). The CDR3 sequence is 13 residues long. V dropped 0 bases and J dropped 7 bases, with 8 bases sitting between them. Germline values: CDR1 SGHNT, CDR2 YYREEE (reference sequence). The CDR3 region is CASSLEGRQPQHF. CDR3 coding DNA: TGTGCCAGCAGCTTGGAGGGGCGACAGCCCCAGCATTTT.

The genes are TRBV2 and TRBJ1-5; no clear D. Between the trimmed V and J ends, which lost 6 bases and 0 bases, there was a span of 12 bases. CDR1 SNHLY and CDR2 FYNNEI come from the germline V gene. The CDR3 length is 15 residues. The DNA of the CDR3 is TGTGCCAGCAGGTCCCGACGGGATAGCAATCAGCCCCAGCATTTT. Encoded protein: CASRSRRDSNQPQHF.

The gene calls are TRBV5-4 and TRBJ2-3, with a possible D match to TRBD1 (5 bases). Germline CDR1 SGHNT, CDR2 YYREEE (reference sequence). Deletions cut 3 bases from V and 4 bases from J, with 15 bases between. CDR3 size: 15 residues. CDR3 sequence: CASSSIGQSSDTQYF. The CDR3 DNA reads as TGTGCCAGCAGCTCTATCGGACAATCCTCAGATACGCAGTATTTT.

This chain joins TRBV12-2 and TRBJ2-1; TRBD1, as called in the table, went unchecked against the DNA. TRBV12-2 represents a pseudogene. This CDR3 spans 13 amino acids. The chain's CDR3 is CASRLGVGHEQFF. CDR3 sequence (DNA): TGTGCAAGTCGCTTAGGGGTTGGGCATGAGCAGTTCTTC.

The chain uses TRBV11-2 and TRBJ1-5; a possible D gene is TRBD1 (6 bases). The CDR3 contains 14 residues. V gave up 3 bases and J gave up 5 bases, with 11 bases separating them. Per the germline V gene, CDR1 is SGHAT and CDR2 is FQNNGV. CDR3 DNA: TGTGCCAGCAGCTTTACAGGGAATGATCAGCCCCAGCATTTT. Translated: CASSFTGNDQPQHF.

The chain carries TRBV7-8 and TRBJ2-1; TRBD2 might be the D (5 bases). CDR1 is SGHVS and CDR2 is FQNEAQ in the germline V gene. V was cut by 1 base and J by 2 bases, with 15 bases left in between. The CDR3 is made up of 17 amino acids. CDR3 DNA sequence: TGTGCCAGCAGCTTAGTAGCCTCGCGGGTTGCCTACAATGAGCAGTTCTTC. This encodes CASSLVASRVAYNEQFF. The whole variable domain, remainder taken from reference TRBV7-8 and TRBJ2-1, is GAGVSQSPRYKVAKRGQDVALRCDPISGHVSLFWYQQALGQGPEFLTYFQNEAQLDKSGLPSDRFFAERPEGSVSTLKIQRTQQEDSAVYLCASSLVASRVAYNEQFFGPGTRLTVL.

Only one count was recorded for this clone. This sequence joins TRBV7-9 and TRBJ2-3; 14 bases fit TRBD2. Germline CDR1 reads SEHNR; CDR2 reads FQNEAQ (reference sequence). The length of the CDR3 is 16 residues. Unmatched junction bases numbered 4, after V lost 4 bases and J lost 4 bases. In DNA form, the CDR3 reads TGTGCCAGCAGCTCGCCGGGACTAGCGGGAGCAGATACGCAGTATTTT. Its protein is CASSSPGLAGADTQYF.

V is TRBV6-5 and J is TRBJ1-5, with 9 nucleotides matching TRBD1. The CDR3 spans 14 residues. Trimming at V came to 6 bases and at J to 1 base, leaving 1 base not matched to a gene. CDR1 and CDR2 (germline): MNHEY, SVGAGI. The CDR3: CASRQGASNQPQHF. CDR3 coding DNA: TGTGCCAGCAGACAGGGGGCAAGCAATCAGCCCCAGCATTTT.

The chain has TRBV5-1 and TRBJ2-7; D is perhaps TRBD2 (8 bases). From germline, CDR1 is SGHRS and CDR2 YFSETQ. The CDR3 consists of 15 residues. V shed 5 bases and J shed 2 bases, with 17 bases lying between them. CDR3 sequence reads: CASRTGGGRAYEQYF. In nucleotides, the CDR3 is TGCGCCAGCAGGACGGGAGGGGGCAGAGCCTACGAGCAGTACTTC.

The chain carries TRBV6-5 and TRBJ2-7; 8 bases fit TRBD1. This CDR3 has 13 amino acids. The ends lost 4 bases at V and 3 bases at J; junction bases unmatched: 2. CDR1 is MNHEY, CDR2 SVGAGI, per germline. The CDR3 DNA reads as TGTGCCAGCAGTTTGGACAGGGACTACGAGCAGTACTTC. As protein: CASSLDRDYEQYF.

The rearrangement links TRBV6-5 to TRBJ2-2, with 12 positions matching TRBD2. This CDR3 is 15 amino acids long. Germline lookup yields CDR1 MNHEY and CDR2 SVGAGI. The V gene end was trimmed by 6 bases and the J gene end by 4 bases; junction bases not matched to a gene: 3. DNA for the CDR3: TGTGCCAGCAGATCTAGCGGGGGGGGCACCGGGGAGCTGTTTTTT. Amino acid sequence: CASRSSGGGTGELFF.

In nucleotides, the CDR3 is TGTGCCAGCAGCCTAACACCCCTGGGAGGAGATACGCAGTATTTT. This codes for CASSLTPLGGDTQYF. This rearrangement joins TRBV11-2 to TRBJ2-3, with D possibly matching TRBD2 (6 bases). The CDR3 has 15 amino acids. V was pared by 5 bases and J by 5 bases, with 17 bases between. The germline V gene has CDR1 SGHAT and CDR2 FQNNGV. The complete variable domain, with remaining parts taken from reference TRBV11-2 and TRBJ2-3, reads EAGVAQSPRYKIIEKRQSVAFWCNPISGHATLYWYQQILGQGPKLLIQFQNNGVVDDSQLPKDRFSAERLKGVDSTLKIQPAKLEDSAVYLCASSLTPLGGDTQYFGPGTRLTVL.

The V call is TRBV19, the J call TRBJ1-2; D is ambiguous. Germline CDR1 reads LNHDA; CDR2 reads SQIVND (reference sequence). The CDR3 is 15 amino acids. The V gene lost 0 bases and the J gene lost 4 bases, with 12 bases spanning the gap. CDR3 amino acids: CASSIDRASGYGYTF. The CDR3 coding sequence is TGTGCCAGTAGTATAGATCGCGCTAGTGGCTATGGCTACACCTTC.

The CDR3 sequence is CASSAGGAGENEQFF. For the CDR3, the DNA is TGTGCCAGCAGCGCCGGGGGAGCGGGAGAAAATGAGCAGTTCTTC. The chain employs TRBV11-1 and TRBJ2-1; TRBD2 matches at 8 bases. Germline values: CDR1 SGHAT, CDR2 FQDESV (reference sequence). After removal of 5 bases from V and 7 bases from J, the junction contained 10 bases not matched to a gene. The CDR3 loop spans 15 amino acids.

The chain is built from TRBV20-1 and TRBJ2-4; possible D gene TRBD2, 5 bases. Trimming left V 3 bases short and J 5 bases short, with 14 bases between. The CDR3 is 14 residues long. CDR1 and CDR2 (germline): DFQATT, SNEGSKA (reference sequence). The CDR3, as DNA: TGCAGTGCTAGTAGGGAGACTCCCCAAAACATTCAGTACTTC. Translated, it gives CSASRETPQNIQYF.

V and J are TRBV28 and TRBJ2-7; D not certain. V gave up 6 bases and J gave up 7 bases, with 10 bases separating them. The CDR3 has 11 amino acids. Germline V CDR1 and CDR2: MDHEN, SYDVKM. The CDR3 DNA reads as TGTGCCAGCAGCCCTGGCTGGGAGCAGTACTTC. This codes for CASSPGWEQYF.

This rearrangement joins TRBV30 to TRBJ1-2, with D unclear. Trimming left V 3 bases short and J 1 base short, with 9 bases between. Germline CDR1 and CDR2: GTSNPN and SVGIG (reference sequence). The CDR3 runs 13 residues. The CDR3 loop is CAWSRISNYGYTF. CDR3 nucleotide sequence: TGTGCCTGGAGCCGCATTAGTAACTATGGCTACACCTTC.

V is TRBV15 and J is TRBJ2-4; D perhaps matches TRBD1 (5 bases). Trimming took off 9 bases at V and 3 bases at J, with 21 bases between the two ends. This CDR3 region has 16 residues. CDR1 and CDR2 (germline): LNHNV, YYDKDF (reference sequence). The CDR3 DNA sequence: TGTGCCACGATGACGTTAGGGGCTATCGACAAAAACATTCAGTACTTC. It codes for CATMTLGAIDKNIQYF.

CDR3 DNA sequence: TGTGCCAGCCGACTAGCGGGAGAGACAGATACGCAGTATTTT. Translating gives CASRLAGETDTQYF. J is TRBJ2-3 and V is TRBV6-5, with TRBD2 identical over 12 bases. The CDR3 covers 14 residues. Trimming cost V 8 bases and J 3 bases; bases outside gene matches: 3. Germline V gives CDR1 MNHEY, CDR2 SVGAGI.

The chain combines TRBV11-2 with TRBJ2-7, with 9 bases fitting TRBD2. The V segment lost 3 bases and the J segment 3 bases; nucleotides outside the gene matches: 9. The V gene's germline CDR1 is SGHAT and CDR2 FQNNGV. This CDR3 spans 16 amino acids. CDR3 protein: CASSFELAGDYYEQYF. For the CDR3, the DNA is TGTGCCAGCAGCTTCGAATTAGCGGGAGATTACTACGAGCAGTACTTC. The full variable domain, its missing parts supplied by reference TRBV11-2 and TRBJ2-7, is EAGVAQSPRYKIIEKRQSVAFWCNPISGHATLYWYQQILGQGPKLLIQFQNNGVVDDSQLPKDRFSAERLKGVDSTLKIQPAKLEDSAVYLCASSFELAGDYYEQYFGPGTRLTVT.